The rows below give T cell receptor beta chains drawn from one sample of a study of T-cell reconstitution after alpha-beta-depleted transplantation in children. Each CDR3 protein is one row after TCRdb ran MiXCR on the PCR reads. Found here are almost 600,000 distinct CDR3 sequences, about a quarter of them singletons; the top ten hold around 36%. The sequences come from PBMCs, collected before TCRalphabeta/CD19-depleted stem cell transplant. The receptor set was obtained from a boy less than two years old with Wiskott-Aldrich syndrome, due to receive a stem cell transplant. Both conserved end residues are part of each CDR3. Each record gives: J gene, V gene, clone size, D gene, CDR3 DNA, CDR3 protein. A D gene is named only where the DNA matches it firmly. Size values are once, few and many counts, or a class for expanded clones, and some rows have none.

>TRBJ1-1|TRBV20-1|few|.
TGCAGTGCTAGCGATTTCAGGGGACACACTGAAGCTTTCTTT
CSASDFRGHTEAFF
>TRBJ2-5|TRBV29-1|.|.
TGCAGCGTTGACCGGAACACCCAAGAGACCCAGTACTTC
CSVDRNTQETQYF
>TRBJ1-4|TRBV2|few|.
TGTGCCAGCAGTGTGCAGGGAGGACATGAAAAACTGTTTTTT
CASSVQGGHEKLFF
>TRBJ2-1|TRBV20-1|.|.
TGCAGTGCTAATCCGTGGCGCTCCTACAATGAGCAGTTCTTC
CSANPWRSYNEQFF
>TRBJ2-7|TRBV5-1|.|.
TGCGCCAGCAGCTTGGTTCGGGGTACCGGATACGAGCAGTACTTC
CASSLVRGTGYEQYF
>TRBJ1-3|TRBV5-1|few|.
TGCGCCAGCAGCTTGACGCCGGCAAACTCTGGAAACACCATATATTTT
CASSLTPANSGNTIYF
>TRBJ2-5|TRBV12-3/TRBV12-4|.|TRBD2
TGTGCCAGCAGTCCCCTTAGCGGGAGGGTCAGCAAAGAGACCCAGTACTTC
CASSPLSGRVSKETQYF
>TRBJ2-5|TRBV10-2|.|.
TGCGCCAGCAGGGACACCGCTTCCCAAGAGACCCAGTACTTC
CASRDTASQETQYF
>TRBJ1-1|TRBV5-1|.|.
TGCGCCAGCAGCAAGGGCCTCCTGAACACTGAAACTTTCTTT
CASSKGLLNTETFF
>TRBJ2-7|TRBV20-1|.|TRBD2
TGCAGTGCTATAGGCCCCGGGCTAGCGGGAGACGAGCAGTACTTC
CSAIGPGLAGDEQYF
>TRBJ2-5|TRBV5-1|.|TRBD2
TGCGCCAGCAGCCTACTCGGACTAGCGGTAAATAAAGAGACCCAGTACTTC
CASSLLGLAVNKETQYF
>TRBJ2-4|TRBV5-1|many|.
TGCGCCAGCAGCTCCGAGGGAGGCGGCATTCAGTACTTC
CASSSEGGGIQYF
>TRBJ2-1|TRBV5-1|.|.
TGCGCCAGCAGCTTGGGTACGGCGAATGAGCAGTTCTTC
CASSLGTANEQFF
>TRBJ2-3|TRBV5-1|.|.
TGCGCCAGCAGCTTGTGGGCACCCACAGATACGCAGTATTTT
CASSLWAPTDTQYF
>TRBJ2-5|TRBV5-1|.|.
TGCGCCAGCAGCCTAAACACCGCCCCGCAAGAGACCCAGTACTTC
CASSLNTAPQETQYF
>TRBJ2-3|TRBV28|.|.
TGTGCCAGCAGTTTATCCCAGGGGACAGATACGCAGTATTTT
CASSLSQGTDTQYF
>TRBJ2-7|TRBV11-2|few|.
TGTGCCAGCAGCTTCGGGACGGCAGCCCTCTACGAGCAGTACTTC
CASSFGTAALYEQYF
>TRBJ2-6|TRBV5-6|many|.
TGTGCCAGCAGTTGGGGCTCTGGGGCCAACGTCCTGACTTTC
CASSWGSGANVLTF
>TRBJ2-3|TRBV6-2/TRBV6-3|.|.
TGTGCCAGCAGCCATAGCTCAGATACGCAGTATTTT
CASSHSSDTQYF
>TRBJ2-7|TRBV5-1|few|TRBD2
TGCGCCAGCAGCCAACTACCGGGACTAGCGGCCTACGAGCAGTACTTC
CASSQLPGLAAYEQYF
>TRBJ2-3|TRBV24-1|few|TRBD1
TGTGCCACCAGTGACCCGGACAGGCGGTTCGATACGCAGTATTTT
CATSDPDRRFDTQYF
>TRBJ2-7|TRBV10-3|few|.
TGTGCCATCAGTGGCGGGACACCAACCTACGAGCAGTACTTC
CAISGGTPTYEQYF
>TRBJ2-5|TRBV12-3/TRBV12-4|.|TRBD1
TGTGCCAGCAGAGGACAGGTTCAAGAGACCCAGTACTTC
CASRGQVQETQYF
>TRBJ2-5|TRBV5-6|.|.
TGTGCCAGCAGCTTAACCAGGGGCCATACCCAAGAGACCCAGTACTTC
CASSLTRGHTQETQYF
>TRBJ2-3|TRBV24-1|few|TRBD2
TGTGCCACCAGTGCCGGACTAGCGGGATCAGATACGCAGTATTTT
CATSAGLAGSDTQYF
>TRBJ2-1|TRBV5-1|.|TRBD2
TGCGCCAGCAGCTTCATCGTGGCTAGCGGGAGGGGAAGGAATGAGCAGTTCTTC
CASSFIVASGRGRNEQFF
>TRBJ2-6|TRBV4-2|.|TRBD2
TGTGCCAGCAGCCCCGGGACTACTAGCTCTGGGGCCAACGTCCTGACTTTC
CASSPGTTSSGANVLTF
>TRBJ1-5|TRBV5-5|few|.
TGTGCCAGCAGCCTTACAGGGTTCCAGCCCCAGCATTTT
CASSLTGFQPQHF
>TRBJ2-1|TRBV10-3|.|TRBD1
TGTGCCATCAGAAGACAGGGCCCCTACAATGAGCAGTTCTTC
CAIRRQGPYNEQFF